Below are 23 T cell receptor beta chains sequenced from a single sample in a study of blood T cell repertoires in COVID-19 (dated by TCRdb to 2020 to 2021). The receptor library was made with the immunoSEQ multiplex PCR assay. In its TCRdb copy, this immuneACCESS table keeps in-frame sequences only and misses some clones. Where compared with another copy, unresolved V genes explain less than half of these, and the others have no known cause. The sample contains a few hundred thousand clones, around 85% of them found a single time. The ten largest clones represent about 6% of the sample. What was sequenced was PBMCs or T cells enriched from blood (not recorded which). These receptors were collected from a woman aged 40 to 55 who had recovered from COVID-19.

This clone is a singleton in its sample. The CDR3, as DNA: TGTGCCACACAGGGTTCTGGAAACACCATATATTTT. Translated, it gives CATQGSGNTIYF. The V gene is TRBV15, the J gene TRBJ1-3, with a possible D match to TRBD1 (6 bases). CDR3 length: 12 amino acids. Trimming shortened V by 9 bases and J by 1 base, and 7 bases separated the two germline ends. Germline V gives CDR1 LNHNV, CDR2 YYDKDF (reference sequence). Full variable domain (remainder filled in from reference TRBV15 and TRBJ1-3): DAMVIQNPRYQVTQFGKPVTLSCSQTLNHNVMYWYQQKSSQAPKLLFHYYDKDFNNEADTPDNFQSRRPNTSFCFLDIRSPGLGDTAMYLCATQGSGNTIYFGEGSWLTVV.

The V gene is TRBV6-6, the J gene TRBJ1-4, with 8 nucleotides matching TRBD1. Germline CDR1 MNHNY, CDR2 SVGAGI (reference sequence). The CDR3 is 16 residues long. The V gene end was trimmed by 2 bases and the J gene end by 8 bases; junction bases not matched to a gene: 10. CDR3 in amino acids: CASSYPAQGAGEKLFF. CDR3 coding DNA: TGTGCCAGCAGTTACCCCGCTCAGGGGGCAGGGGAAAAACTGTTTTTT.

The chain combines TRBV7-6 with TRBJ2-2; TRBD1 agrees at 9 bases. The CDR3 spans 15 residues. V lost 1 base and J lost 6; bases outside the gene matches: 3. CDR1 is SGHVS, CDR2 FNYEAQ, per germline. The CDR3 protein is CASSLVRQGAGELFF. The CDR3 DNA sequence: TGTGCCAGCAGCTTAGTGCGACAGGGGGCCGGGGAGCTGTTTTTT.

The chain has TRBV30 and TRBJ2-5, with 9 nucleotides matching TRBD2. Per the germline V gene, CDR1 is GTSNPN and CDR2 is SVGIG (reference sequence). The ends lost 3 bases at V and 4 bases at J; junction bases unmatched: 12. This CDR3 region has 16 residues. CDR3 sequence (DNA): TGTGCCTGGAGCTGGAGCGGGAGGCCTTCGAGAGAGACCCAGTACTTC. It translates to CAWSWSGRPSRETQYF.

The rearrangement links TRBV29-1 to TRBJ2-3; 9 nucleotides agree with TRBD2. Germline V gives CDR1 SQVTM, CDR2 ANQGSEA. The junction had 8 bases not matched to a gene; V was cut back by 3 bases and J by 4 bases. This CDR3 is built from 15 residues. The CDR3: CSVDWRREGPDTQYF. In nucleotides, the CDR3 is TGCAGCGTTGATTGGAGGCGGGAGGGCCCAGATACGCAGTATTTT.

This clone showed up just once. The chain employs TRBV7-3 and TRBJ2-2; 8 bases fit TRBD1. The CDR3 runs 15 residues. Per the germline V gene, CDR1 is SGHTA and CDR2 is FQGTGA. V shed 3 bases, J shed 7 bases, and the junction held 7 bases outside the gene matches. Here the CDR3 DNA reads TGTGCCAGCAGCTTTTCGGCAGGGGGCGTCGGGGAGCTGTTTTTT. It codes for CASSFSAGGVGELFF.

The CDR3 sequence: CSVDLLDSSTDTQYF. CDR3 nucleotide sequence: TGCAGCGTTGACCTCCTGGACAGCTCCACAGATACGCAGTATTTT. This chain connects TRBV29-1 to TRBJ2-3, with D possibly being TRBD1 (6 bases). Per germline, CDR1 SQVTM and CDR2 ANQGSEA. Deletions cut 3 bases from V and 2 bases from J, with 15 bases between. The CDR3 runs 15 residues.

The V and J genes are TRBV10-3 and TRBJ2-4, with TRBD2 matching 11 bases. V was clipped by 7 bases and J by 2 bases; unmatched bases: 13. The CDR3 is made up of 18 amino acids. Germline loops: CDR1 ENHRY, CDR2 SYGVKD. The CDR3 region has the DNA TGTGCCATCACCAGACTAGCGGGAATCTTGGAGACCAAAAACATTCAGTACTTC. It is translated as CAITRLAGILETKNIQYF.

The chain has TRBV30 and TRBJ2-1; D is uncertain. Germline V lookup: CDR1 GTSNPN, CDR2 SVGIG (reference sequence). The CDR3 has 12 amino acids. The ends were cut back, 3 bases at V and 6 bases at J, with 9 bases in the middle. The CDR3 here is CAWRESVNEQFF. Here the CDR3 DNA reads TGTGCCTGGAGGGAGAGTGTCAATGAGCAGTTCTTC.

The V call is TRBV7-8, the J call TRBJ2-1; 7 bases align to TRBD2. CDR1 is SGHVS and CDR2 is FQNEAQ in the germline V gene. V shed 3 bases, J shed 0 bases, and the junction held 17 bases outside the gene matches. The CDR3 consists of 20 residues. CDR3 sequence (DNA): TGTGCCAGCAGCTTCCTTATTATCGGTCTAGCGGCTACCTCCTACAATGAGCAGTTCTTC. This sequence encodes CASSFLIIGLAATSYNEQFF.

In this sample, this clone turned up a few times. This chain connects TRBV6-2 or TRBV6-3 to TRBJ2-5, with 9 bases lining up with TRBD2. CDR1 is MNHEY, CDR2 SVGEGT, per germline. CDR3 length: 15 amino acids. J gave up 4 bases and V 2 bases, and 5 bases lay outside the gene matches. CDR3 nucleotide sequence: TGTGCCAGCAGTTACCTAGCGGGAAGTCGAGAGACCCAGTACTTC. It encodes CASSYLAGSRETQYF.

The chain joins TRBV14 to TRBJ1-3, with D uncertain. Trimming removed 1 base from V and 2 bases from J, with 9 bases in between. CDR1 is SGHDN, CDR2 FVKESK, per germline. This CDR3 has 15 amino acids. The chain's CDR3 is CASSQGLLTGNTIYF. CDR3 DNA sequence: TGTGCCAGCAGCCAAGGATTACTGACTGGAAACACCATATATTTT.

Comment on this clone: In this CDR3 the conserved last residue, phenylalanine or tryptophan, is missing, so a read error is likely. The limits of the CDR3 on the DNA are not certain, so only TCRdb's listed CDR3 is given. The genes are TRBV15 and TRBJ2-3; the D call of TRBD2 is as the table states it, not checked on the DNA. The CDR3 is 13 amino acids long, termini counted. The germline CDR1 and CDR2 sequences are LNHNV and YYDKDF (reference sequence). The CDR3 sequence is CATSRDRAGVVVV.

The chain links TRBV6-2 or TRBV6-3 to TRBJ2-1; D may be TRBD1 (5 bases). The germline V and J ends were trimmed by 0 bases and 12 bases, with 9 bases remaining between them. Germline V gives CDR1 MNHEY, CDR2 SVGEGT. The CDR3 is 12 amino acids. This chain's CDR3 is CASSYSRQWQFF. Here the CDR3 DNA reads TGTGCCAGCAGTTACTCGCGACAGTGGCAGTTCTTC.

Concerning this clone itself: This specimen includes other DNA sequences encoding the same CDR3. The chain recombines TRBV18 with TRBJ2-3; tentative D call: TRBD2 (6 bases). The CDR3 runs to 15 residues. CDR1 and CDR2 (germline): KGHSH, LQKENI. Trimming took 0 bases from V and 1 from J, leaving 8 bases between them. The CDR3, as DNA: TGTGCCAGCTCACCACCGACGGGGGGCACAGATACGCAGTATTTT. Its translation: CASSPPTGGTDTQYF.

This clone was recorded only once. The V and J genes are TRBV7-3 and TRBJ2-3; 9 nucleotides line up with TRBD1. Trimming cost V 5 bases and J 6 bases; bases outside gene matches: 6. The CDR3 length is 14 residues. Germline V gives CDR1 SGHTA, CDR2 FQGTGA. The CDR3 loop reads CASSAGQGTDTQYF. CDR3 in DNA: TGTGCCAGCAGCGCGGGACAGGGTACGGATACGCAGTATTTT.

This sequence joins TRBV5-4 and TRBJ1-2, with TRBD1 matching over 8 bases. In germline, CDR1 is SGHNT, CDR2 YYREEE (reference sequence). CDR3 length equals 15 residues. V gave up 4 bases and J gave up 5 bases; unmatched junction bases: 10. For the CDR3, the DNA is TGTGCCAGCAGCCCCCCCTTCGACAGGGGATATGGCTACACCTTC. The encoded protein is CASSPPFDRGYGYTF.

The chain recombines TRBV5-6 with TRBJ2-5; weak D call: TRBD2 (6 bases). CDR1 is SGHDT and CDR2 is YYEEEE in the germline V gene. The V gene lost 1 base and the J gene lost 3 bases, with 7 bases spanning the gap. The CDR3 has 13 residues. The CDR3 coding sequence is TGTGCCAGCAGCTTGACGGGGGAAGAGACCCAGTACTTC. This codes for CASSLTGEETQYF.

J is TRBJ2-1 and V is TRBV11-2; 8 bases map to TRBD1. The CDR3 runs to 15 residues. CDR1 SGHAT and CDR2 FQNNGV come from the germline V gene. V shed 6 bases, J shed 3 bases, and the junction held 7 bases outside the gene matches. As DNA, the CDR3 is TGTGCCAGCAGTCTACGGGACAGGCGCTACAATGAGCAGTTCTTC. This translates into CASSLRDRRYNEQFF. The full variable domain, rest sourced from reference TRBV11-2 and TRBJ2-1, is EAGVAQSPRYKIIEKRQSVAFWCNPISGHATLYWYQQILGQGPKLLIQFQNNGVVDDSQLPKDRFSAERLKGVDSTLKIQPAKLEDSAVYLCASSLRDRRYNEQFFGPGTRLTVL.

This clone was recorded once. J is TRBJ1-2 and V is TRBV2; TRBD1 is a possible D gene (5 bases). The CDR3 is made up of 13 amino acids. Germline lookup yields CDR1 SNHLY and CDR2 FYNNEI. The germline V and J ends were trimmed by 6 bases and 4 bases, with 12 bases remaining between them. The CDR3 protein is CASRQDGVYGYTF. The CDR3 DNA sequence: TGTGCCAGCAGACAGGACGGTGTCTATGGCTACACCTTC.

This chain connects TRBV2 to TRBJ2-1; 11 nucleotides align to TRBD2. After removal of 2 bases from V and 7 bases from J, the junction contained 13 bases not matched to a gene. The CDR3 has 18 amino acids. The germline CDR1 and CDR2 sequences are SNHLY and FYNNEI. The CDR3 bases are TGTGCCAGCAGTGAAATAAGGTTAGCGGGAGGGCCAAAGAATGAGCAGTTCTTC. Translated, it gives CASSEIRLAGGPKNEQFF.

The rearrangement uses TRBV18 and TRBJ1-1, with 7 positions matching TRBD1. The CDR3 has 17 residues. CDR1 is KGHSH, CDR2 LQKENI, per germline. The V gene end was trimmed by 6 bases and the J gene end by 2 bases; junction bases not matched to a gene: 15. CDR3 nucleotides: TGTGCCAGCTCTCCCTGGCCCGCGACAGGGACTAACACTGAAGCTTTCTTT. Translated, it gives CASSPWPATGTNTEAFF.

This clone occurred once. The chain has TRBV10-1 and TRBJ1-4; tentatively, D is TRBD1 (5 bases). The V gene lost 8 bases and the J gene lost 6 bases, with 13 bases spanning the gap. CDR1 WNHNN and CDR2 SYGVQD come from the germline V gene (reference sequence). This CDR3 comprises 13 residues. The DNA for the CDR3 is TGCGCCAGCCCACCGGAAGGGGATGAAAAACTGTTTTTT. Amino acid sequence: CASPPEGDEKLFF.